The text below deals with one T cell receptor (beta chain). Repertoires were generated with immunoSEQ multiplex PCR, while TCRdb's copy carries only in-frame clones and drops some. Of about 84,000 clones detected, approximately 94% appear once; the ten largest clones hold about 2.3%. The data were taken from a study of T cell changes during pregnancy in multiple sclerosis. Germline-derived CDR1 and CDR2 are SGHTA and FQGNSA. V lost 2 bases, J lost 9 bases, and 8 bases lay in between. The CDR3 spans 13 residues. The rearrangement links TRBV7-2 to TRBJ1-6; D unresolved. The clonotype originates from a female donor with multiple sclerosis, enrolled in a pregnancy study. The sample in question was peripheral blood, obtained in the third trimester of pregnancy. The CDR3 protein is CASSLPIGSPLHF. CDR3 DNA: TGTGCCAGCAGCTTACCGATCGGTTCACCCCTCCACTTT.